This is a list of T cell receptor beta chains from one sample in a study of response to subunit inactivated influenza vaccine. From the RT-PCR reads, TCRdb called clonotypes with MiXCR, one entry per CDR3 protein. The sample has 500,000 to 600,000 distinct CDR3 sequences, about 7.6% seen once. The material sequenced was PBMCs from blood, taken less than 30 months after vaccination. The source of these receptors is a man in his fifties or sixties who received an inactivated influenza vaccine. Each CDR3 is given with its conserved first and last residue. D genes are given only for firm matches.

TRBV5-1	-	TRBJ2-5	CASSLATGGRETQYF
TRBV12-3/TRBV12-4	-	TRBJ1-3	CASSPHQARSGNTIYF
TRBV4-3	-	TRBJ2-3	CASSRDRITQYF
TRBV5-5	-	TRBJ1-4	CASSLGPVEKLFF
TRBV5-1	-	TRBJ2-6	CASSLEPGNSGANVLTF
TRBV7-2	-	TRBJ1-5	CASSGFNQPQHF
TRBV20-1	-	TRBJ1-1	CSAPQPQKNTEAFF
TRBV25-1	-	TRBJ1-3	CASTPKPESGPSGNTIYF
TRBV27	TRBD2	TRBJ2-3	CASSPGLAGGSSTDTQYF
TRBV7-8	-	TRBJ2-7	CASSVVYEQYF
TRBV20-1	-	TRBJ2-5	CSARAPGRWQFTEETQYF
TRBV20-1	TRBD2	TRBJ2-1	CSAYGGYSAGGAYNEQFF
TRBV15	TRBD2	TRBJ2-2	CATSRDAAGGTGELFF
TRBV14	TRBD1	TRBJ1-2	CASSRDRGHRGYTF
TRBV24-1	TRBD2	TRBJ2-1	CATSDSGGSHSYNEQFF
TRBV15	TRBD1	TRBJ1-6	CATSKGTGALSSYNSPLHF